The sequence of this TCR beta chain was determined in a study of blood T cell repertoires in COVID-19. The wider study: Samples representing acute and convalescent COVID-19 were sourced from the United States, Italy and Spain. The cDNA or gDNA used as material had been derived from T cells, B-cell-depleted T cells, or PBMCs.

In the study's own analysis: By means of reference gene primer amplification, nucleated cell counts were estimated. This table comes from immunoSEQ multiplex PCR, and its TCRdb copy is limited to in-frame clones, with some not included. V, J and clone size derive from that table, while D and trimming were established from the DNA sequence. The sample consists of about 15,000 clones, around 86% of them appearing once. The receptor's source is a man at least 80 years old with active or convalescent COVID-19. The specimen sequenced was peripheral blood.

The CDR3 nucleotides read TGTGCCATCAGTGACAGGACAGGGTCGGGGAACACTGAAGCTTTCTTT. Its protein product is CAISDRTGSGNTEAFF. V is TRBV10-3 and J is TRBJ1-1; TRBD1 matches at 8 bases. The germline gives CDR1 ENHRY, CDR2 SYGVKD. The CDR3 extends over 16 amino acids. Trimming cost V 3 bases and J 1 base; bases outside gene matches: 7.